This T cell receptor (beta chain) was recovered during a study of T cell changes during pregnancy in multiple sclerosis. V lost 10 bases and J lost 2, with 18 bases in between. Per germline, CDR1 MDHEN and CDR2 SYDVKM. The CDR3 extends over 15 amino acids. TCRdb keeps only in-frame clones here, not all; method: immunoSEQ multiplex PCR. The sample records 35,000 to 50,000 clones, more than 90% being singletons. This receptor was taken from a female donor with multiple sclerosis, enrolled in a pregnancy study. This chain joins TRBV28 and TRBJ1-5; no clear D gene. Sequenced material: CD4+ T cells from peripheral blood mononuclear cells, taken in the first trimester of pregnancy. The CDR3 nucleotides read TGTGCCACCACGGAGTTCCTTATAGGCAATCAGCCCCAGCATTTT. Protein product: CATTEFLIGNQPQHF. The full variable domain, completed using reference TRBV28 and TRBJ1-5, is DVKVTQSSRYLVKRTGEKVFLECVQDMDHENMFWYRQDPGLGLRLIYFSYDVKMKEKGDIPEGYSVSREKKERFSLILESASTNQTSMYLCATTEFLIGNQPQHFGDGTRLSIL.